Sequencing of this T cell receptor beta chain was carried out in a study of blood T cell repertoires in COVID-19. Across the whole study: Spain, Italy and the United States supplied samples that represented acute and convalescent COVID-19. T cells, B-cell-depleted T cells, or PBMCs supplied cDNA or gDNA.

Germline CDR1 and CDR2: LNHDA and SQIVND (reference sequence). CDR3 length equals 15 residues. Trimming took 4 bases from V and 4 from J; bases not matched to a gene: 5. This table comes from immunoSEQ multiplex PCR, and its TCRdb copy is limited to in-frame clones, with some not included. The profile shows 250,000 to 300,000 clones, 88% of them singletons. Seattle cases were enrolled at active infection and followed longitudinally. The TCR was taken from a woman in her thirties with COVID-19, enrolled during active disease. V is TRBV19 and J is TRBJ1-5; 9 nucleotides agree with TRBD1. The sequencing sample was made of peripheral blood. This CDR3 reads CASSSRTGVNQPQHF. In DNA, the CDR3 is TGTGCCAGTAGTAGTAGGACAGGGGTGAATCAGCCCCAGCATTTT.